These 11 T cell receptor beta chains came from one sample sequenced in a study of shared clonotypes between healthy human individuals (dated by TCRdb to about 2020). CD8 naive samples were CD45RO-negative cells positively selected for CCR7, giving a CD45RA+CCR7+ population that excluded TemRA cells. The receptor library was made with the immunoSEQ multiplex PCR assay. TCRdb stores this immuneACCESS table with in-frame sequences only. Part of the clones is absent; in the studies checked, under half of the shortfall reflects unresolved V genes, and no reason is known for the rest. In all, the sample holds under 2,000,000 clones, and roughly 95% of those were seen once. The top ten clonotypes cover less than 1.5% of the sample. Sample: naive CD8+ T cells sorted from blood. This specimen's cell subset or site label, interpreted: CD45RA+CCR7+. Source of these receptors: a man aged 18 to 29 in good health.

As regards this clone: Within the sample, other DNA sequences also encode this same CDR3. The chain uses TRBV9 and TRBJ1-1; a possible D gene is TRBD1 (5 bases). Per the germline V gene, CDR1 is SGDLS and CDR2 is YYNGEE. The CDR3 is made up of 13 amino acids. The V end was cut by 0 bases, the J end by 3 bases, with 6 bases between. The CDR3 loop is CASSVAGHTEAFF. CDR3 sequence (DNA): TGTGCCAGCAGCGTAGCGGGGCACACTGAAGCTTTCTTT.

J is TRBJ2-2 and V is TRBV6-6; no clear D. CDR3 length equals 14 residues. Germline CDR1 MNHNY, CDR2 SVGAGI (reference sequence). The V gene lost 0 bases and the J gene lost 4 bases, with 6 bases spanning the gap. Written as DNA, the CDR3 is TGTGCCAGCAGTTACTCCAGCTTCACCGGGGAGCTGTTTTTT. It is translated as CASSYSSFTGELFF.

A single count supports this clone. The rearrangement uses TRBV27 and TRBJ2-7; D is undetermined. The CDR3 totals 16 residues. The V end was cut by 2 bases, the J end by 2 bases, with 16 bases between. In germline, CDR1 is MNHEY, CDR2 SMNVEV (reference sequence). The DNA for the CDR3 is TGTGCCAGCAGTTTACTATCAGCCGTCGAACCCTACGAGCAGTACTTC. Encoded protein: CASSLLSAVEPYEQYF.

The rearrangement links TRBV27 to TRBJ2-3; D call uncertain. Trimming stripped 4 bases from V and 0 bases from J, with 14 bases between. Germline CDR1 MNHEY, CDR2 SMNVEV (reference sequence). The CDR3 length is 16 residues. The CDR3 DNA reads as TGTGCCAGCAGTTGGGTGACTCACCCTAGCACAGATACGCAGTATTTT. Its protein is CASSWVTHPSTDTQYF.

The chain couples TRBV2 to TRBJ2-3, with 15 bases matching TRBD2. There are 16 residues in the CDR3. Germline values: CDR1 SNHLY, CDR2 FYNNEI. Unmatched junction bases numbered 3, after V lost 6 bases and J lost 2 bases. The CDR3 DNA reads TGTGCCAGCAGGGGGACTAGCGGGGGGAACACAGATACGCAGTATTTT. This codes for CASRGTSGGNTDTQYF.

The CDR3 region has the DNA TGTGCCAGCACCCCGGGGGGACTTGATACGCAGTATTTT. Its protein is CASTPGGLDTQYF. This chain connects TRBV7-9 to TRBJ2-3; TRBD2 agrees at 7 bases. The CDR3 spans 13 residues. Losses at the gene ends were 7 bases for V and 6 bases for J; bases not matched to a gene: 7. Germline assignment: CDR1 SEHNR and CDR2 FQNEAQ (reference sequence).

The chain has TRBV27 and TRBJ1-1, with TRBD1 identical over 7 bases. Germline assignment: CDR1 MNHEY and CDR2 SMNVEV (reference sequence). This CDR3 comprises 17 residues. V lost 8 bases to trimming and J lost 3 bases; unmatched junction nucleotides: 18. In DNA form, the CDR3 reads TGTGCCAGCCGCCCCCGACAGGGTAAGAGGGGGGACACTGAAGCTTTCTTT. Protein product: CASRPRQGKRGDTEAFF.

The rearrangement links TRBV7-2 to TRBJ2-7, with 9 bases that match TRBD2. Germline-derived CDR1 and CDR2 are SGHTA and FQGNSA. The CDR3 totals 15 residues. Losses at the gene ends were 3 bases for V and 7 bases for J; bases not matched to a gene: 10. The CDR3: CASSLEGLASWEQYF. In DNA form, the CDR3 reads TGTGCCAGCAGCTTGGAGGGACTAGCCAGTTGGGAGCAGTACTTC.

This clone was observed once. This rearrangement joins TRBV15 to TRBJ2-7; no firm D call. This CDR3 spans 14 amino acids. Germline loops: CDR1 LNHNV, CDR2 YYDKDF (reference sequence). The ends were cut back, 0 bases at V and 4 bases at J, with 10 bases in the middle. The CDR3 region has the DNA TGTGCCACCAGCAGAGAGCGGACGTTGTACGAGCAGTACTTC. Translation gives CATSRERTLYEQYF.

The V and J genes are TRBV6-5 and TRBJ2-1; 10 bases fit TRBD2. Looked up from germline, CDR1 is MNHEY and CDR2 is SVGAGI. The CDR3 runs 16 residues. V was clipped by 2 bases and J by 4 bases; unmatched bases: 5. CDR3 nucleotides: TGTGCCAGCAGTTACGGGGTAGCGGGGGGTTACAATGAGCAGTTCTTC. Encoded protein: CASSYGVAGGYNEQFF.

The V call is TRBV6-5, the J call TRBJ2-7; D is tentatively TRBD1 or TRBD2 (5 bases each). This CDR3 has 13 residues. V lost 6 bases to trimming and J lost 4 bases, with 13 bases between them. Per germline, CDR1 MNHEY and CDR2 SVGAGI. DNA for the CDR3: TGTGCCAGCAGCCTCATCGAGGGGTACGAGCAGTACTTC. Encoded protein: CASSLIEGYEQYF.